The 13 T cell receptor beta chains below all came from one sample that was sequenced in a study of Ad26.COV2.S vaccination and SARS-CoV-2 variants (dated by TCRdb to the early 2020s). The treatment or condition label on this specimen signifies: roughly 20 received Ad26.COV2.S at low or high dose, single or two shots; about 5 received placebo; per-sample allocation not given. Repertoires of vaccine and placebo recipients were sequenced from samples taken on day 63 after the first injection. The library was prepared using the immunoSEQ multiplex PCR assay. TCRdb provides this immuneACCESS table in a form limited to in-frame rearrangements. Some clones are lacking; in checked studies, under half of them reflect an unresolved V gene, and why the rest are absent is not known. Recorded for this sample are hundreds of thousands of clones; about 89% of them occurred a single time. Together, the top ten hold about 1.5% of the sample.

The sample in question was peripheral blood, obtained in a trial of Ad26.COV2.S vaccine versus placebo. These receptors were taken from a person between 18 and 65 years old who received the Ad26.COV2.S COVID-19 vaccine or a placebo.

A few counts support this clone. This CDR3 is also generated by other DNA sequences in the sample. The chain joins TRBV2 to TRBJ1-5; 8 bases are shared with TRBD1. The CDR3 is 14 residues long. From germline, CDR1 is SNHLY and CDR2 FYNNEI. The trim removed 6 bases at V and 1 base at J, leaving 2 bases unmatched. DNA for the CDR3: TGTGCCAGCAGGGACAGGGTGAGCAATCAGCCCCAGCATTTT. It codes for CASRDRVSNQPQHF.

The gene calls are TRBV7-8 and TRBJ2-5; TRBD2 matches at 14 bases. Germline V gene data show CDR1 as SGHVS and CDR2 as FQNEAQ. This CDR3 contains 16 residues. The J segment lost 5 bases and the V segment lost 0 bases, leaving 2 bases of the junction unmatched. CDR3 amino acids: CASSLARLAGGETQYF. As DNA, the CDR3 is TGTGCCAGCAGCTTAGCGCGACTAGCGGGAGGGGAGACCCAGTACTTC.

The CDR3 nucleotides are TGTGCCAGCAGTTCCCTTAGGACCGGGGAGCTGTTTTTT. It yields the protein CASSSLRTGELFF. The chain combines TRBV6-2 or TRBV6-3 with TRBJ2-2; no firm D call. This CDR3 is 13 amino acids long. With 4 bases removed from V and 5 bases from J, the gap between germline ends came to 8 bases. Germline CDR1 and CDR2: MNHEY and SVGEGT.

This clone was seen a handful of times. This sequence joins TRBV6-5 and TRBJ1-6; a weak D match, TRBD1 (5 bases). Trimming left V 5 bases short and J 5 bases short, with 10 bases between. The germline V gene has CDR1 MNHEY and CDR2 SVGAGI. CDR3 length: 14 amino acids. The CDR3 DNA sequence: TGTGCCAGCAGTCTTGCAGGGAATAATTCACCCCTCCACTTT. This codes for CASSLAGNNSPLHF.

The J gene is TRBJ2-7, the V gene TRBV30, with 8 bases lining up with TRBD2. Germline V CDR1 and CDR2: GTSNPN, SVGIG (reference sequence). The CDR3 is 13 amino acids. The trim removed 3 bases at V and 4 bases at J, leaving 5 bases unmatched. CDR3 loop: CAWSGRGGYEQYF. In nucleotides, the CDR3 is TGTGCCTGGAGCGGGAGGGGGGGTTACGAGCAGTACTTC. Full variable domain (rest looked up from reference TRBV30 and TRBJ2-7): SQTIHQWPATLVQPVGSPLSLECTVEGTSNPNLYWYRQAAGRGLQLLFYSVGIGQISSEVPQNLSASRPQDRQFILSSKKLLLSDSGFYLCAWSGRGGYEQYFGPGTRLTVT.

The gene calls are TRBV19 and TRBJ2-7; TRBD1 matches 7 bases. This CDR3 comprises 17 residues. Germline loops: CDR1 LNHDA, CDR2 SQIVND (reference sequence). The V gene end was trimmed by 4 bases and the J gene end by 0 bases; junction bases not matched to a gene: 12. The CDR3 bases are TGTGCCAGTAGTAGGGGATCCGGGACAGTTCTCTCCTACGAGCAGTACTTC. Translating gives CASSRGSGTVLSYEQYF.

The chain employs TRBV25-1 and TRBJ1-2; D call uncertain. This CDR3 contains 14 residues. Germline values: CDR1 MGHDK, CDR2 SYGVNS. V shed 3 bases and J shed 4 bases, with 12 bases lying between them. CDR3 sequence: CASSDTTHIYGYTF. DNA for the CDR3: TGTGCCAGCAGTGATACGACACACATCTATGGCTACACCTTC.

The chain is built from TRBV19 and TRBJ1-5; TRBD1 matches at 8 bases. There are 16 residues in the CDR3. Germline-derived CDR1 and CDR2 are LNHDA and SQIVND (reference sequence). V lost 7 bases, J lost 2 bases, and 10 bases stayed unmatched. The CDR3 nucleotides read TGTGCCAGTAAGGCACAGGGGGGAGTGGGCAATCAGCCCCAGCATTTT. Translation gives CASKAQGGVGNQPQHF.

This clone has a single count. The genes are TRBV7-2 and TRBJ1-5; D call uncertain. The CDR3 consists of 16 residues. Trimming took off 2 bases at V and 1 base at J, with 12 bases between the two ends. Germline V gene sequence: CDR1 SGHTA, CDR2 FQGNSA. CDR3 protein: CASSLSAGGSNQPQHF. CDR3 DNA sequence: TGTGCCAGCAGCTTATCGGCTGGCGGGAGCAATCAGCCCCAGCATTTT.

The gene calls are TRBV7-2 and TRBJ2-7, with D perhaps matching TRBD1 or TRBD2 (5 bases each). Germline V gene lookup returns CDR1 SGHTA and CDR2 FQGNSA. Trimming pared 6 bases from V and 4 bases from J, leaving 13 bases between. The CDR3 totals 13 residues. This CDR3 reads CASSPGRKYEQYF. CDR3 coding DNA: TGTGCCAGCAGTCCGGGACGGAAGTACGAGCAGTACTTC.

The V gene is TRBV6-5, the J gene TRBJ2-5; unclear D gene. The CDR3 contains 14 residues. V lost 5 bases to trimming and J lost 4 bases, with 14 bases between them. Germline V CDR1 and CDR2: MNHEY, SVGAGI. The DNA of the CDR3 is TGTGCCAGCAGTCACACCTTGAACCGAGAGACCCAGTACTTC. It is translated as CASSHTLNRETQYF.

This clone showed up just a few times. The chain carries TRBV6-5 and TRBJ1-3; a weak D match, TRBD1 (6 bases). V was shortened by 2 bases and J by 4 bases, with 15 bases between the two germline ends. The germline gives CDR1 MNHEY, CDR2 SVGAGI. The CDR3 has 16 amino acids. CDR3 bases: TGTGCCAGCAGTTACGAGGGGGGGGGCACAGGAAACACCATATATTTT. Residues: CASSYEGGGTGNTIYF.

The rearrangement joins TRBV6-5 to TRBJ2-3, with 8 bases that match TRBD2. Germline loops: CDR1 MNHEY, CDR2 SVGAGI. V was clipped by 2 bases and J by 4 bases; unmatched bases: 5. This CDR3 comprises 15 residues. Written as DNA, the CDR3 is TGTGCCAGCAGTTACGACGTAGCGGGATCAGATACGCAGTATTTT. As protein: CASSYDVAGSDTQYF.